This T cell receptor beta chain was captured by sequencing in a study of cytomegalovirus exposure and HLA in healthy donors. Libraries were prepared by immunoSEQ multiplex PCR; TCRdb keeps only in-frame clonotypes and omits some of them. The data contain about 220,000 clones, 80% to 90% of them seen just once; the ten biggest clones take up 2.6%. This clone appeared a single time. The germline CDR1 and CDR2 sequences are SGHTS and YDEGEE. CDR3 length: 13 residues. Trimming pared 2 bases from V and 1 base from J, leaving 6 bases between. The genes are TRBV5-8 and TRBJ1-1; D gene uncertain. The receptor comes from a man aged 18 to 29 in good health and CMV-seronegative. Sequencing was performed on PBMCs. The CDR3 spells CASSFRANTEAFF. CDR3 in DNA: TGTGCCAGCAGCTTCCGAGCGAACACTGAAGCTTTCTTT.